This TCR beta chain was profiled in a study of T cells in Graves' hyperthyroidism and ophthalmopathy. This clonotype was seen only a few times. For the diagnoses, clinical symptoms, serum thyroxine and TRAb, thyroid ultrasound and orbital computed tomography were used. The PBMCs studied were ones that came from 9 to 10 ml fresh peripheral blood. The source material, RNA transcripts, was used to amplify TCR beta CDR3 regions. Primed by the HTBI set, a first-round RT-PCR was run on the TCR CDR3. TCRdb fed the multiplex PCR reads into MiXCR, producing one record per CDR3 protein. The table has around 350,000 distinct CDR3 sequences, about 15% seen once; the top ten hold around a fifth. The CDR3 totals 19 residues. Germline-derived CDR1 and CDR2 are SGHNT and YYREEE (reference sequence). V was pared by 4 bases and J by 6 bases, with 29 bases between.

The rearrangement joins TRBV5-4 to TRBJ2-1; a possible D gene is TRBD2 (7 bases). This TCR derives from a woman younger than 45 with Graves' ophthalmopathy. Specimen: blood. In DNA, the CDR3 is TGTGCCAGCAGCGGAAGGGGGGGTGGCGGAAACCGGGGCTGCAATGAGCAGTTCTTC. It encodes CASSGRGGGGNRGCNEQFF.